The 12 T cell receptor beta chains reported below all come from one sample, sequenced in a study of blood T cell repertoires in COVID-19. TCRdb's copy holds only in-frame clones and misses some; the assay was immunoSEQ multiplex PCR. This table holds approximately 84,000 clones, about three quarters found once. The sample comprised peripheral blood. Receptors originate from a man aged 50-60 years with active or convalescent COVID-19.

This clone has a single count. J is TRBJ2-3 and V is TRBV6-5; 14 bases line up with TRBD2. J gave up 4 bases and V 8 bases, and 5 bases lay outside the gene matches. Germline loops: CDR1 MNHEY, CDR2 SVGAGI. The CDR3 totals 15 residues. The CDR3 DNA sequence: TGTGCCAGCCGCCGACTAGCGGGGGGGCCAGATACGCAGTATTTT. As protein: CASRRLAGGPDTQYF.

At least ten counts were recorded for this clone. This rearrangement joins TRBV12-3 or TRBV12-4 to TRBJ1-5; D gene uncertain. With 3 bases removed from V and 3 bases from J, the gap between germline ends came to 6 bases. This CDR3 contains 13 residues. The CDR3 DNA reads as TGTGCCAGCAGTTTGACACCCAATCAGCCCCAGCATTTT. Translating gives CASSLTPNQPQHF.

This chain connects TRBV19 to TRBJ2-5, with D possibly being TRBD1 (6 bases). This CDR3 contains 13 residues. Germline V gene data show CDR1 as LNHDA and CDR2 as SQIVND (reference sequence). Trimming took 6 bases from V and 1 from J, leaving 9 bases between them. The chain's CDR3 is CASSADSQETQYF. The CDR3 nucleotides read TGTGCCAGTAGCGCGGACAGCCAAGAGACCCAGTACTTC.

The chain recombines TRBV6-5 with TRBJ1-1, with a possible D match to TRBD1 (5 bases). From germline, CDR1 is MNHEY and CDR2 SVGAGI. The CDR3 sequence is 12 residues long. Trimming took 5 bases from V and 7 from J, leaving 11 bases between them. The CDR3 here is CASSRDRNEAFF. DNA for the CDR3: TGTGCCAGCAGTCGTGACAGAAATGAAGCTTTCTTT.

The gene calls are TRBV7-8 and TRBJ1-2, with D possibly being TRBD1 (6 bases). The V gene's germline CDR1 is SGHVS and CDR2 FQNEAQ. The CDR3 totals 15 residues. Trimming removed 0 bases at V and 2 bases at J, with 10 bases between. The CDR3 loop reads CASSLATGGNYGYTF. CDR3 coding DNA: TGTGCCAGCAGCTTAGCGACAGGTGGGAACTATGGCTACACCTTC.

V and J are TRBV27 and TRBJ2-5, with a tentative D call TRBD2 (7 bases). V was pared by 7 bases and J by 7 bases, with 19 bases between. This CDR3 spans 14 amino acids. The germline V gene has CDR1 MNHEY and CDR2 SMNVEV (reference sequence). The CDR3 reads CASNQGSGRGTQYF. The CDR3 DNA reads as TGTGCCAGCAACCAGGGGTCAGGGAGGGGGACCCAGTACTTC.

The chain is built from TRBV5-1 and TRBJ2-1; 12 bases align to TRBD2. J was trimmed by 9 bases and V by 4 bases; bases with no gene match: 8. The CDR3 loop spans 15 amino acids. Germline CDR1 and CDR2: SGHRS and YFSETQ. Here the CDR3 reads CASSPSLAGGGEQFF. CDR3 bases: TGCGCCAGCAGCCCTTCCCTAGCGGGGGGGGGTGAGCAGTTCTTC. Supplemented by reference TRBV5-1 and TRBJ2-1, the full variable domain reads KAGVTQTPRYLIKTRGQQVTLSCSPISGHRSVSWYQQTPGQGLQFLFEYFSETQRNKGNFPGRFSGRQFSNSRSEMNVSTLELGDSALYLCASSPSLAGGGEQFFGPGTRLTVL.

The chain employs TRBV4-3 and TRBJ2-1; D ambiguous. The CDR3 is made up of 15 amino acids. Trimming took off 1 base at V and 3 bases at J, with 10 bases between the two ends. Germline CDR1 LGHNA, CDR2 YSLEER. CDR3 DNA: TGCGCCAGCAGCCAAGTTCTTAACGGCTACAATGAGCAGTTCTTC. It yields the protein CASSQVLNGYNEQFF.

CDR3 protein: CASSSYQGGRSGANVLTF. Here the CDR3 DNA reads TGTGCCAGCAGTTCCTACCAAGGCGGCCGCTCTGGGGCCAACGTCCTGACTTTC. V is TRBV5-4 and J is TRBJ2-6, with unresolved D. The V end was cut by 5 bases, the J end by 0 bases, with 18 bases between. The length of the CDR3 is 18 residues. From germline, CDR1 is SGHNT and CDR2 YYREEE (reference sequence).

The chain links TRBV11-2 to TRBJ2-1; 12 bases line up with TRBD2. The CDR3 is 17 amino acids. The junction had 12 bases not matched to a gene; V was cut back by 5 bases and J by 7 bases. CDR1 and CDR2 (germline): SGHAT, FQNNGV. The CDR3 reads CASSPRLAGDRSNEQFF. The CDR3 bases are TGTGCCAGCAGCCCCCGACTAGCGGGGGACCGGAGTAATGAGCAGTTCTTC.

This sequence joins TRBV18 and TRBJ2-7; tentative D call: TRBD1 (6 bases). The CDR3 runs to 16 residues. Trimming left V 3 bases short and J 1 base short, with 16 bases between. The V gene's germline CDR1 is KGHSH and CDR2 LQKENI. The CDR3 loop is CASSPPLQGRSYEQYF. The CDR3 nucleotides are TGTGCCAGCTCACCGCCTTTACAGGGACGGTCCTACGAGCAGTACTTC.

This clone was counted a single time. V usage is TRBV3-1 (or the pseudogene TRBV3-2) and J usage is TRBJ2-5; the match to TRBD2 covers 7 bases. Germline V lookup: CDR1 LGHDT, CDR2 YNNKEL (reference sequence). There are 14 residues in the CDR3. V lost 6 bases and J lost 2; bases outside the gene matches: 6. CDR3 loop: CASSPGGIQETQYF. CDR3 bases: TGTGCCAGCAGTCCGGGAGGTATTCAAGAGACCCAGTACTTC.